Presented here are 24 T cell receptor beta chains from one specimen sequenced in a study of OX40 agonist ivuxolimab in advanced cancers. Produced via immunoSEQ multiplex PCR; TCRdb's table is partial and in-frame only. The table lists 71,000 or so clones, 80% to 85% of them singletons, with 4.5% to 6% in the top ten. This specimen was CD4+ or CD8+ T cells sorted from blood, taken in a trial of the OX40 agonist ivuxolimab. These TCRs come from an adult with an advanced solid tumor such as melanoma, head and neck, liver or kidney cancer.

This chain uses TRBV9 with TRBJ1-2; no firm D call. The V gene lost 3 bases and the J gene lost 3 bases, with 12 bases spanning the gap. This CDR3 comprises 14 residues. CDR1 is SGDLS, CDR2 YYNGEE, per germline. The CDR3, as DNA: TGTGCCAGCAGCGCACCCGGGAACCACTATGGCTACACCTTC. The encoded protein is CASSAPGNHYGYTF.

The chain has TRBV18 and TRBJ1-2, with D maybe TRBD1 (5 bases). Trimming stripped 1 base from V and 0 bases from J, with 9 bases between. This CDR3 has 15 residues. Per the germline V gene, CDR1 is KGHSH and CDR2 is LQKENI. The CDR3 DNA is TGTGCCAGCTCACCACGCACGGGGCCTAACTATGGCTACACCTTC. This codes for CASSPRTGPNYGYTF.

The chain combines TRBV29-1 with TRBJ2-1; a weak D match, TRBD1 (6 bases). Trimming left V 7 bases short and J 6 bases short, with 19 bases between. Germline CDR1 reads SQVTM; CDR2 reads ANQGSEA. The CDR3 is made up of 14 amino acids. The CDR3 nucleotides read TGCAGCGCCGCCCAAGGGCGAGGGGGCAATGAGCAGTTCTTC. As protein: CSAAQGRGGNEQFF.

This clone has just a few counts. The chain has TRBV2 and TRBJ1-6; D remains unclear. Germline CDR1 SNHLY, CDR2 FYNNEI. V was trimmed by 6 bases and J by 3 bases, leaving 9 bases between them. This CDR3 contains 14 residues. CDR3 loop: CASRGGIYNSPLHF. CDR3 DNA sequence: TGTGCCAGCAGGGGTGGGATCTATAATTCACCCCTCCACTTT.

This rearrangement joins TRBV4-3 to TRBJ2-7, with D unresolved. The CDR3 totals 15 residues. CDR1 LGHNA and CDR2 YSLEER come from the germline V gene. V dropped 4 bases and J dropped 2 bases, with 15 bases sitting between them. CDR3 bases: TGCGCCAGCAGCCCCGGGTACGGCAGAACCTACGAGCAGTACTTC. This codes for CASSPGYGRTYEQYF.

The chain links TRBV4-1 to TRBJ2-2; TRBD1 aligns across 9 bases. Germline CDR1 reads MGHRA; CDR2 reads YSYEKL. The CDR3 loop spans 15 amino acids. The V and J ends lost 5 bases and 5 bases, in that order; junction bases with no gene match: 6. As DNA, the CDR3 is TGCGCCAGCAGCGAACAGGGGGCCGGGACCGGGGAGCTGTTTTTT. It translates to CASSEQGAGTGELFF.

The rearrangement joins TRBV29-1 to TRBJ1-2; 7 bases are a match to TRBD1. The germline V gene encodes CDR1 SQVTM and CDR2 ANQGSEA. The CDR3 extends over 11 amino acids. After removal of 6 bases from V and 5 bases from J, the junction contained 3 bases not matched to a gene. The chain's CDR3 is CSVGTEYGYTF. The CDR3 nucleotides read TGCAGCGTGGGGACAGAATATGGCTACACCTTC.

The chain employs TRBV5-1 and TRBJ1-2; D gene unclear. CDR3 length: 14 amino acids. V gave up 5 bases and J gave up 0 bases, with 11 bases separating them. Germline CDR1 is SGHRS and CDR2 is YFSETQ. The CDR3 DNA follows: TGCGCCAGCAGTATCCTGGAGTCTAACTATGGCTACACCTTC. It encodes CASSILESNYGYTF. The full variable domain, rest sourced from reference TRBV5-1 and TRBJ1-2, is KAGVTQTPRYLIKTRGQQVTLSCSPISGHRSVSWYQQTPGQGLQFLFEYFSETQRNKGNFPGRFSGRQFSNSRSEMNVSTLELGDSALYLCASSILESNYGYTFGSGTRLTVV.

V usage is TRBV2 and J usage is TRBJ1-2; TRBD1 is a possible D gene (6 bases). The CDR3 is 14 amino acids. The V gene's germline CDR1 is SNHLY and CDR2 FYNNEI. The V gene lost 8 bases and the J gene lost 4 bases, with 17 bases spanning the gap. CDR3 protein: CASYLEGDIYGYTF. In DNA form, the CDR3 reads TGTGCCAGCTACCTCGAAGGGGACATCTATGGCTACACCTTC.

This clone was observed once. The chain employs TRBV7-2 and TRBJ1-5; weak D call: TRBD1 (6 bases). Between the trimmed V and J ends, which lost 2 bases and 7 bases, there was a span of 15 bases. The CDR3 totals 15 residues. The V gene's germline CDR1 is SGHTA and CDR2 FQGNSA. CDR3: CASSLMGGGQQPQHF. CDR3 coding DNA: TGTGCCAGCAGCTTAATGGGGGGGGGCCAACAGCCCCAGCATTTT.

The chain recombines TRBV7-9 with TRBJ1-4; 7 nucleotides line up with TRBD1. Germline lookup yields CDR1 SEHNR and CDR2 FQNEAQ (reference sequence). After removal of 3 bases from V and 2 bases from J, the junction contained 6 bases not matched to a gene. The CDR3 is 16 amino acids. The CDR3 DNA is TGTGCCAGCAGCTTGGGATTACAGGGGACTAATGAAAAACTGTTTTTT. This encodes CASSLGLQGTNEKLFF.

The chain employs TRBV7-3 and TRBJ1-1, with D perhaps matching TRBD1 (5 bases). V was shortened by 5 bases and J by 1 base, with 8 bases between the two germline ends. CDR3 size: 13 residues. The germline V gene has CDR1 SGHTA and CDR2 FQGTGA. The CDR3: CASSRGPNTEAFF. The CDR3 DNA reads as TGTGCCAGCAGCCGGGGACCGAACACTGAAGCTTTCTTT. The variable domain in full, completed from reference TRBV7-3 and TRBJ1-1, reads GAGVSQTPSNKVTEKGKYVELRCDPISGHTALYWYRQSLGQGPEFLIYFQGTGAADDSGLPNDRFFAVRPEGSVSTLKIQRTERGDSAVYLCASSRGPNTEAFFGQGTRLTVV.

The chain employs TRBV19 and TRBJ2-7; 8 nucleotides align to TRBD2. Germline V gives CDR1 LNHDA, CDR2 SQIVND (reference sequence). This CDR3 comprises 16 residues. With 0 bases clipped from V and 4 bases from J, the junction kept 8 bases outside the gene matches. The CDR3 coding sequence is TGTGCCAGTAGTATAGATCCGGAGCGGGAGACGTACGAGCAGTACTTC. Its translation is CASSIDPERETYEQYF.

The CDR3 nucleotides are TGTGCCGGCGGGAGGGAGACCCAGTACTTC. Its protein product is CAGGRETQYF. The V gene is TRBV6-1, the J gene TRBJ2-5; TRBD2 agrees at 8 bases. This CDR3 spans 10 amino acids. The germline V gene encodes CDR1 MNHNS and CDR2 SASEGT. V shed 11 bases and J 5 bases; nucleotides not matched to a gene: 1.

This chain links TRBV27 with TRBJ1-5, with no clear D. This CDR3 has 13 residues. The V and J ends lost 3 bases and 5 bases respectively, with 8 bases between them. In germline, CDR1 is MNHEY, CDR2 SMNVEV (reference sequence). Here the CDR3 DNA reads TGTGCCAGCAGTTTCAATTATGATCAGCCCCAGCATTTT. Its protein product is CASSFNYDQPQHF.

This chain connects TRBV30 to TRBJ1-2; 12 bases match TRBD1. V was pared by 5 bases and J by 5 bases, with 6 bases of the junction left unmatched. In germline, CDR1 is GTSNPN, CDR2 SVGIG (reference sequence). The CDR3 spans 14 residues. CDR3 in DNA: TGTGCCTGGTCTGGGGACAGGGGGCAGTATGGCTACACCTTC. Its protein product is CAWSGDRGQYGYTF.

The rearrangement uses TRBV7-9 and TRBJ1-2; no reliable D call. Germline CDR1 reads SEHNR; CDR2 reads FQNEAQ (reference sequence). V was clipped by 0 bases and J by 4 bases, with 9 bases between them. The CDR3 consists of 14 residues. CDR3: CASSLALGGYGYTF. CDR3 nucleotide sequence: TGTGCCAGCAGCTTAGCGCTAGGAGGCTATGGCTACACCTTC.

This clone was seen once. The chain couples TRBV11-1 to TRBJ1-1; D gene unclear. Germline CDR1 and CDR2: SGHAT and FQDESV (reference sequence). This CDR3 has 13 amino acids. V was clipped by 2 bases and J by 2 bases, with 6 bases between them. This CDR3 is CASSLRENTEAFF. The CDR3 bases are TGTGCCAGCAGCTTACGAGAAAACACTGAAGCTTTCTTT. Full variable domain (missing parts from reference TRBV11-1 and TRBJ1-1): EAEVAQSPRYKITEKSQAVAFWCDPISGHATLYWYRQILGQGPELLVQFQDESVVDDSQLPKDRFSAERLKGVDSTLKIQPAELGDSAMYLCASSLRENTEAFFGQGTRLTVV.

This rearrangement joins TRBV9 to TRBJ2-3; 12 bases are shared with TRBD2. Looked up from germline, CDR1 is SGDLS and CDR2 is YYNGEE. The CDR3 loop spans 15 amino acids. With 0 bases clipped from V and 9 bases from J, the junction kept 5 bases outside the gene matches. Here the CDR3 reads CASSVDLTSGRTQYF. DNA of the CDR3: TGTGCCAGCAGCGTAGACCTTACTAGCGGGAGGACGCAGTATTTT.

V usage is TRBV7-2 and J usage is TRBJ2-1; 11 nucleotides agree with TRBD2. V gave up 4 bases and J gave up 9 bases; unmatched junction bases: 8. The germline CDR1 and CDR2 sequences are SGHTA and FQGNSA. This CDR3 is 15 amino acids long. In nucleotides, the CDR3 is TGTGCCAGCAGCTCACAACTAGCGGGAGTTGGTGAGCAGTTCTTC. Amino acid sequence: CASSSQLAGVGEQFF.

This rearrangement joins TRBV6-4 to TRBJ2-3; 9 bases agree with TRBD1. The CDR3 has 16 residues. Germline V gene sequence: CDR1 MRHNA, CDR2 SNTAGT. Trimming at V came to 0 bases and at J to 4 bases, leaving 5 bases not matched to a gene. The CDR3 loop is CASSDSTGQGPDTQYF. CDR3 DNA: TGTGCCAGCAGTGACTCGACGGGACAGGGTCCAGATACGCAGTATTTT.

V is TRBV6-1 and J is TRBJ1-2; TRBD1 matches 7 bases. This CDR3 contains 13 residues. Per germline, CDR1 MNHNS and CDR2 SASEGT. The CDR3 bases are TGTGCTACCACCGGACAGGCGATCTATGGCTACACCTTC. It is translated as CATTGQAIYGYTF.

The chain uses TRBV28 and TRBJ1-5; no reliable D call. This CDR3 has 15 amino acids. Germline V gene sequence: CDR1 MDHEN, CDR2 SYDVKM. The germline V and J ends were trimmed by 7 bases and 2 bases, with 15 bases remaining between them. The CDR3 nucleotides read TGTGCCAGCACCCTCAGAGGAGGTGGCAATCAGCCCCAGCATTTT. Residues: CASTLRGGGNQPQHF.

The chain links TRBV7-9 to TRBJ1-2; 10 bases are shared with TRBD1. Per the germline V gene, CDR1 is SEHNR and CDR2 is FQNEAQ (reference sequence). Losses at the gene ends were 5 bases for V and 8 bases for J; bases not matched to a gene: 5. The CDR3 is 13 residues long. In DNA, the CDR3 is TGTGCCAGCAGCACCGACAGGGGGCTCGGCTACACCTTC. It is translated as CASSTDRGLGYTF.